Each of the 2 T cell receptor beta chains below was sequenced from the same sample in a study of CD8 T cells in ankylosing spondylitis. TCRdb re-derived calls from the 5' RACE reads in MiXCR, one entry per CDR3 protein. The sample yields 210,000 or so distinct CDR3 sequences, roughly 8.2% seen once. Sequencing was carried out using blood, either unsorted or a sorted T cell fraction (not recorded which). The receptors derive from a female donor with ankylosing spondylitis or in good health (not recorded which).

This clonotype was detected ten times or more. This rearrangement joins TRBV7-2 to TRBJ2-1; D is unclear. The CDR3 is 14 residues long. The V gene's germline CDR1 is SGHTA and CDR2 FQGNSA. The V end lost 1 base, the J end lost 7 bases, and 11 bases lay between the germline ends. The CDR3 sequence is CASSLGRDGNEQFF. CDR3 sequence (DNA): TGTGCCAGCAGCTTAGGGAGAGATGGGAATGAGCAGTTCTTC.

Remarks on this clonotype: This clone may be a read error of a much larger clone one base away. The V call is TRBV15, the J call TRBJ1-1; D not certain. This CDR3 comprises 16 residues. Germline values: CDR1 LNHNV, CDR2 YYDKDF (reference sequence). CDR3 sequence: CVTSTADGALFTEAFF. DNA for the CDR3: TGTGTCACCAGCACCGCCGACGGTGCCTTATTCACTGAAGCTTTCTTT.